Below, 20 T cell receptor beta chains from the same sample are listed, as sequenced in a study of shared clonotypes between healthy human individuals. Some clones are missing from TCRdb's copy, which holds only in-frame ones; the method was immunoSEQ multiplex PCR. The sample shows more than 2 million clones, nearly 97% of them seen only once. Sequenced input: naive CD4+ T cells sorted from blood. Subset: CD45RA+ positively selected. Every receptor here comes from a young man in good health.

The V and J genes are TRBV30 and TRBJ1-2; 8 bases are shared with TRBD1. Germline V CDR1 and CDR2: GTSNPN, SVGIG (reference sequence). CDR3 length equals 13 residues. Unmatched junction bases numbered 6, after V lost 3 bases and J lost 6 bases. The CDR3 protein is CAWSRTGWDGYTF. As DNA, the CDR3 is TGTGCCTGGAGCCGGACAGGGTGGGATGGCTACACCTTC.

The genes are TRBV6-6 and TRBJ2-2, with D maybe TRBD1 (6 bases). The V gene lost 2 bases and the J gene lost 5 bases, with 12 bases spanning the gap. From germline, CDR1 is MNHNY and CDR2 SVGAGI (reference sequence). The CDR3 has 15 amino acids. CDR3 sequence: CASSYEGTTTGELFF. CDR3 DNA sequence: TGTGCCAGCAGTTACGAGGGGACAACTACCGGGGAGCTGTTTTTT.

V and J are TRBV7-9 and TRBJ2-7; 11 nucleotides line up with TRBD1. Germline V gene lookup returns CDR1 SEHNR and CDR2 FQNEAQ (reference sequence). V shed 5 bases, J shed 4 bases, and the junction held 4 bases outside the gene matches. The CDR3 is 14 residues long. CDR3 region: CASSRGTGGYEQYF. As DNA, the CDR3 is TGTGCCAGCAGCCGAGGGACAGGGGGGTACGAGCAGTACTTC.

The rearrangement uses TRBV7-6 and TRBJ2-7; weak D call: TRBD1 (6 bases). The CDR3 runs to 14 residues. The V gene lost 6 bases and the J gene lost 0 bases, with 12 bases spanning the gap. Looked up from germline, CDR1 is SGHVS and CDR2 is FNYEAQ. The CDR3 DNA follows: TGTGCCAGCAGTAGGGACACCTTCTCCTACGAGCAGTACTTC. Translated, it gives CASSRDTFSYEQYF.

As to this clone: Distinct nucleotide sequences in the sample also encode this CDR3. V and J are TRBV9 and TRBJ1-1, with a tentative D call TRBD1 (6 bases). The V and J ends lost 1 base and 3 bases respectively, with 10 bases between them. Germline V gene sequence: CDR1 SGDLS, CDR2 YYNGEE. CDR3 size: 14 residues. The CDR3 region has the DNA TGTGCCAGCAGCGTACAGGGGAGAGACACTGAAGCTTTCTTT. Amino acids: CASSVQGRDTEAFF. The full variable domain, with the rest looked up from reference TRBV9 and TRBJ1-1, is DSGVTQTPKHLITATGQRVTLRCSPRSGDLSVYWYQQSLDQGLQFLIQYYNGEERAKGNILERFSAQQFPDLHSELNLSSLELGDSALYFCASSVQGRDTEAFFGQGTRLTVV.

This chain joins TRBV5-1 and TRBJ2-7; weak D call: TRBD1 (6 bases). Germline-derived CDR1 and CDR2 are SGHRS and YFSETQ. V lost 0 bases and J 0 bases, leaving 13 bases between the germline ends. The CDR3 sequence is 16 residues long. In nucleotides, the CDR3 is TGCGCCAGCAGCTTGGCTATGGGGGCAAGCTCCTACGAGCAGTACTTC. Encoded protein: CASSLAMGASSYEQYF.

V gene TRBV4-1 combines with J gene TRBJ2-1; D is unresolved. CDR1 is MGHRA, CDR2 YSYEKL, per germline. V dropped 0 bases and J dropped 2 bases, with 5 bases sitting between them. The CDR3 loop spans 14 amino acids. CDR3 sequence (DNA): TGCGCCAGCAGCCAAGATACAACCTACAATGAGCAGTTCTTC. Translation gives CASSQDTTYNEQFF.

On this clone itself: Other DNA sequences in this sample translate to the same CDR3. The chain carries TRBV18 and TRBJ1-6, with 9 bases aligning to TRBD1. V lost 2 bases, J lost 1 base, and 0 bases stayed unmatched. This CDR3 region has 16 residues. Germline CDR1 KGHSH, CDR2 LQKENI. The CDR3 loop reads CASSPGQGSYNSPLHF. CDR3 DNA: TGTGCCAGCTCACCAGGACAGGGGTCCTATAATTCACCCCTCCACTTT.

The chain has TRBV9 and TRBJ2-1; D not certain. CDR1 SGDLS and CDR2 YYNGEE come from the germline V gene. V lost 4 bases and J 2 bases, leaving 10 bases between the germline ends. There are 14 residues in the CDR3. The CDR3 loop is CASSLAYAYNEQFF. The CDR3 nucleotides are TGTGCCAGCAGCTTGGCGTATGCCTACAATGAGCAGTTCTTC.

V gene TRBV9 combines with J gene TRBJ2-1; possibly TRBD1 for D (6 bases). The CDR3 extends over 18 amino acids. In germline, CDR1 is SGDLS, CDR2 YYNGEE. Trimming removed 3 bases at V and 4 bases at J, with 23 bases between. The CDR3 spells CASSDGTSSQERYNEQFF. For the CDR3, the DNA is TGTGCCAGCAGCGACGGGACAAGCAGCCAAGAAAGATACAATGAGCAGTTCTTC.

CDR3 region: CASTDWSGNTIYF. The CDR3 region has the DNA TGTGCCAGTACCGATTGGAGTGGAAACACCATATATTTT. The V gene is TRBV19, the J gene TRBJ1-3; no reliable D call. The CDR3 runs to 13 residues. Per the germline V gene, CDR1 is LNHDA and CDR2 is SQIVND (reference sequence). Trimming shortened V by 7 bases and J by 3 bases, and 10 bases separated the two germline ends.

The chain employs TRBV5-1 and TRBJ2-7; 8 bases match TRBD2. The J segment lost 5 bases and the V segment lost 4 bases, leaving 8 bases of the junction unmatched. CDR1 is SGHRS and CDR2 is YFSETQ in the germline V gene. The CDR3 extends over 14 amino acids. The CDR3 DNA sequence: TGCGCCAGCAGCACGGGACTAGTCGGCAACGAGCAGTACTTC. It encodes CASSTGLVGNEQYF.

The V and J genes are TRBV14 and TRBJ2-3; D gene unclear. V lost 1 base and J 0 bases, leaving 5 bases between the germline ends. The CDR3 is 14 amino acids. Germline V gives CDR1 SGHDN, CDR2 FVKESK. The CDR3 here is CASSQVGSTDTQYF. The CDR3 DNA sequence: TGTGCCAGCAGCCAAGTCGGGAGCACAGATACGCAGTATTTT.

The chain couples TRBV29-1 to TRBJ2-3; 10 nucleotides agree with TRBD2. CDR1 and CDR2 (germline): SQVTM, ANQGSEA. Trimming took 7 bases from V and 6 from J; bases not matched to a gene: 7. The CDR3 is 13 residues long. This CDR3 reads CSGSSGSWDTQYF. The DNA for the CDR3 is TGCAGCGGCTCTAGCGGGAGCTGGGATACGCAGTATTTT.

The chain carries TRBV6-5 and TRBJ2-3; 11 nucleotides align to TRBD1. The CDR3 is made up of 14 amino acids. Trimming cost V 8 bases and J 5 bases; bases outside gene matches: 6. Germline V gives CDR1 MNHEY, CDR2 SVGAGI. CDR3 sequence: CASGRTGGGDTQYF. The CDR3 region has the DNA TGTGCCAGCGGACGGACAGGGGGCGGAGATACGCAGTATTTT.

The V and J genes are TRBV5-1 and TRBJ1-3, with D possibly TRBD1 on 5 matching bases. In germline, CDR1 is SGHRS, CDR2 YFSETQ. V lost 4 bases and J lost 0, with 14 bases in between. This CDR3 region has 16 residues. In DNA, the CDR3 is TGCGCCAGCAGCGCGAACCCACAGGACTCTGGAAACACCATATATTTT. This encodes CASSANPQDSGNTIYF.

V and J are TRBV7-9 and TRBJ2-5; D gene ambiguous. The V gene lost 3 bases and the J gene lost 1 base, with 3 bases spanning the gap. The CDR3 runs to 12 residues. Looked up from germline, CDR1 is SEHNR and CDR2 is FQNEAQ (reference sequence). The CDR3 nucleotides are TGTGCCAGCAGCTTCCCCCAAGAGACCCAGTACTTC. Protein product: CASSFPQETQYF.

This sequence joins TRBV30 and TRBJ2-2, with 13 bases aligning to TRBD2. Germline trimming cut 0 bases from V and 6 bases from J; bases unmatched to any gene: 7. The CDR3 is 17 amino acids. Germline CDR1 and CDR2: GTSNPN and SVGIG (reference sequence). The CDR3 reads CAWSVTRTSGGSGELFF. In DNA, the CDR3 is TGTGCCTGGAGTGTAACTAGGACTAGCGGGGGATCCGGGGAGCTGTTTTTT. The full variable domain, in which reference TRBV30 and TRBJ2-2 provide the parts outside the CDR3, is SQTIHQWPATLVQPVGSPLSLECTVEGTSNPNLYWYRQAAGRGLQLLFYSVGIGQISSEVPQNLSASRPQDRQFILSSKKLLLSDSGFYLCAWSVTRTSGGSGELFFGEGSRLTVL.

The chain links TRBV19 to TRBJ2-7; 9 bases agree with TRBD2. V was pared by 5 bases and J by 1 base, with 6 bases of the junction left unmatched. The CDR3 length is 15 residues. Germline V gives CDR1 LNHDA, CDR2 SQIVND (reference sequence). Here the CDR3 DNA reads TGTGCCAGTAGTCCTCATAGCGGGAGATCCTACGAGCAGTACTTC. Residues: CASSPHSGRSYEQYF.

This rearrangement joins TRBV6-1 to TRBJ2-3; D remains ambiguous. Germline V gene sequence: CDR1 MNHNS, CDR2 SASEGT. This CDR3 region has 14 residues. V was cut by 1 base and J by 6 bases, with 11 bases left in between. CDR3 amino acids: CASSEEMGFDTQYF. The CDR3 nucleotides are TGTGCCAGCAGTGAAGAAATGGGTTTCGATACGCAGTATTTT.